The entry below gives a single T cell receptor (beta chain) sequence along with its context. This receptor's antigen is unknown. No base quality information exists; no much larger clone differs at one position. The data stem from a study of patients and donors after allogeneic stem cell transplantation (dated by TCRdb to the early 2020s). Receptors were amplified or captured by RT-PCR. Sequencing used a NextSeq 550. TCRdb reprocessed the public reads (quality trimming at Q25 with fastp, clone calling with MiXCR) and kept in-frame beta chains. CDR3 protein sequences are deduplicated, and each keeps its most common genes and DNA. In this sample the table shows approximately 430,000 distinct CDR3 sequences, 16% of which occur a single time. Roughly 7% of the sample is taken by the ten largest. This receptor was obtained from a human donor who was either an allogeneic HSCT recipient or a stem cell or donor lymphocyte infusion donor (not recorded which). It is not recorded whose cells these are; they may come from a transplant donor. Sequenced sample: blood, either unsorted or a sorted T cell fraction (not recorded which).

The encoded CDR3 is CASSPSQGVLFNSPLHF. Read as DNA, the sequence is TGCGCCAGCAGCCCTTCCCAGGGGGTGCTCTTTAATTCACCCCTCCACTTT. This sequence uses TRBV4-1 and TRBJ1-6; 7 central nucleotides agree with TRBD1. CDR1 MGHRA and CDR2 YSYEKL are derived from the germline V gene. Reading from cysteine to phenylalanine, the CDR3 counts 17 amino acids. Only the CDR3 DNA stays, 51 bases, in frame from base 1. Compared with germline, V lacks 4 bases and J lacks 6 bases; bases without a gene match: 12.